The 10 T cell receptor beta chains in this list originate from one sample, sequenced in a study of blood T cells in healthy people across ages. Alongside a J-beta primer mix, a sample-barcoded 5' primer served in a second PCR lasting 7 to 11 cycles. A single record per CDR3 protein comes from TCRdb applying MiXCR to the 5' RACE reads. The repertoire holds roughly 410,000 distinct CDR3 sequences, with roughly half as singletons. The material sequenced was blood. Receptors were obtained from a man between 60 and 75 years old in good health.

The V call is TRBV6-2 or TRBV6-3, the J call TRBJ1-2, with D possibly matching TRBD1 (5 bases). The CDR3 spans 13 residues. V was clipped by 5 bases and J by 9 bases, with 16 bases between them. The germline V gene has CDR1 MNHEY and CDR2 SVGEGT. The CDR3 region is CASSEGTAVSYTF. CDR3 nucleotides: TGTGCCAGCAGTGAGGGGACTGCTGTTAGCTACACCTTC.

The chain couples TRBV20-1 to TRBJ2-3; D possibly corresponds to TRBD2 (5 bases). V gave up 0 bases and J gave up 6 bases, with 16 bases separating them. Germline V gene sequence: CDR1 DFQATT, CDR2 SNEGSKA (reference sequence). The CDR3 has 15 amino acids. In DNA, the CDR3 is TGCAGTGCTAGAGACGTCGGCGGAGGTGGGGATACGCAGTATTTT. Translated: CSARDVGGGGDTQYF.

V usage is TRBV5-1 and J usage is TRBJ2-3; 13 nucleotides agree with TRBD2. V trimming: 3 bases; J trimming: 5 bases; junction bases outside the gene matches: 12. Germline V CDR1 and CDR2: SGHRS, YFSETQ. This CDR3 region has 18 residues. The CDR3: CASSSKPRTSGGEDTQYF. Here the CDR3 DNA reads TGCGCCAGCAGCTCAAAACCACGGACTAGCGGGGGAGAAGATACGCAGTATTTT.

This clonotype occurred once. The rearrangement joins TRBV10-3 to TRBJ2-1; 7 bases match TRBD2. Trimming took 7 bases from V and 7 from J; bases not matched to a gene: 4. Germline-derived CDR1 and CDR2 are ENHRY and SYGVKD. The CDR3 length is 12 residues. The CDR3 nucleotides are TGTGCCATCACCCGGACTAGAAATGAGCAGTTCTTC. It is translated as CAITRTRNEQFF.

V gene TRBV5-1 combines with J gene TRBJ2-3; D is ambiguous. V lost 0 bases and J lost 6, with 11 bases in between. The CDR3 has 14 residues. In germline, CDR1 is SGHRS, CDR2 YFSETQ. The CDR3 reads CASSLDQMGDTQYF. DNA for the CDR3: TGCGCCAGCAGCTTGGACCAAATGGGTGATACGCAGTATTTT.

This clonotype came up many times. The chain joins TRBV6-1 to TRBJ2-3; D is uncertain. CDR3 size: 17 residues. CDR1 is MNHNS and CDR2 is SASEGT in the germline V gene. V dropped 6 bases and J dropped 0 bases, with 19 bases sitting between them. The CDR3 protein is CASSPRVSAFSTDTQYF. Written as DNA, the CDR3 is TGTGCCAGCAGCCCTCGGGTTTCCGCATTTAGCACAGATACGCAGTATTTT.

This clonotype was seen more than once but under ten times. The V call is TRBV20-1, the J call TRBJ2-7; 7 nucleotides match TRBD2. V trimming: 7 bases; J trimming: 4 bases; junction bases outside the gene matches: 7. Germline CDR1 reads DFQATT; CDR2 reads SNEGSKA (reference sequence). This CDR3 comprises 12 residues. CDR3 nucleotide sequence: TGCAGTGGCGCACGTAGCGGGTACGAGCAGTACTTC. Protein sequence: CSGARSGYEQYF.

This clonotype has ten or more counts. Relative to the germline gene, one junction end is altered; a read error may explain this. The genes are TRBV7-2 and TRBJ2-3, with D tentatively TRBD2 (5 bases). This CDR3 has 14 residues. Germline-derived CDR1 and CDR2 are SGHTA and FQGNSA. CDR3 in amino acids: CASSLRASTDTQYF. CDR3 nucleotide sequence: TGCGCCAGCAGCTTGAGGGCTAGCACAGATACGCAGTATTTT.

Of note for this clonotype: A read error may explain this, as a much larger clone is one base away. The J gene is TRBJ2-1, the V gene TRBV6-1; 9 nucleotides align to TRBD2. This CDR3 has 15 residues. CDR1 is MNHNS and CDR2 is SASEGT in the germline V gene. The CDR3: CASSDSGSSYTEQFF. CDR3 bases: TGTGCCAGCAGTGATAGCGGGAGCTCCTACACTGAGCAGTTCTTC.

This clonotype showed up just once. CDR3 nucleotides: TGCGCCAGCAGCCAAACGGACAGGGGCAATTCACCCCTCCACTTT. Protein product: CASSQTDRGNSPLHF. The rearrangement links TRBV4-3 to TRBJ1-6; 9 bases are a match to TRBD1. The CDR3 length is 15 residues. CDR1 is LGHNA, CDR2 YSLEER, per germline. Trimming at V came to 2 bases and at J to 7 bases, leaving 3 bases not matched to a gene.